The entry below describes one T cell receptor (beta chain). The data stem from a study of shared clonotypes between healthy human individuals. The germline V gene encodes CDR1 SNHLY and CDR2 FYNNEI. Trimming took 6 bases from V and 3 from J, leaving 14 bases between them. CDR3 length: 14 residues. Sequenced by immunoSEQ multiplex PCR; TCRdb stores in-frame clones only, minus some. The profile shows a few million clones, approximately 90% of them singletons. The sequence came from a man younger than 35 in good health. Material for sequencing was naive CD4+ T cells sorted from blood. Specified subset: CD45RA+ positively selected. This chain uses TRBV2 with TRBJ1-1, with a tentative D call TRBD1 (5 bases). CDR3 in amino acids: CASSAAGGDTEAFF. The CDR3 nucleotides read TGTGCCAGCAGCGCGGCCGGGGGGGACACTGAAGCTTTCTTT.